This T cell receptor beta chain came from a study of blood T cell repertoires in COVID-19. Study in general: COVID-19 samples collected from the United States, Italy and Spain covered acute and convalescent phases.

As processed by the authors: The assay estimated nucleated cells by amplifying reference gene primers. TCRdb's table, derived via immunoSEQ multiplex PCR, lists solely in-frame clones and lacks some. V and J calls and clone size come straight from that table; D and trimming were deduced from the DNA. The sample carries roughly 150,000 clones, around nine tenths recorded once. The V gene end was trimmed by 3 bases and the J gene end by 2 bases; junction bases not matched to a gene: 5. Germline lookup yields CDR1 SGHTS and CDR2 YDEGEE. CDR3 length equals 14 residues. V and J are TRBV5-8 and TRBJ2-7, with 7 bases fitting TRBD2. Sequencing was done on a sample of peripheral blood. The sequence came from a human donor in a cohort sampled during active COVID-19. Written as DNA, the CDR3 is TGTGCCAGCAGCTCCGGGACTACCCCCTACGAGCAGTACTTC. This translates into CASSSGTTPYEQYF. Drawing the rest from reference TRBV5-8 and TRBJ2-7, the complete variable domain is EAGVTQSPTHLIKTRGQQATLRCSPISGHTSVYWYQQALGLGLQFLLWYDEGEERNRGNFPPRFSGRQFPNYSSELNVNALELEDSALYLCASSSGTTPYEQYFGPGTRLTVT.